These T cell receptor beta chains were read from a single sample in a study of cytomegalovirus exposure and HLA in healthy donors. TCRdb's table, derived via immunoSEQ multiplex PCR, lists solely in-frame clones and lacks some. Here the sample spans 200,000 or so clones, around 80% being singletons. The sequenced material came from PBMCs. Receptor source: a man aged 25 to 40 in good health and CMV-seronegative. CDR3s include the opening cysteine and the closing phenylalanine or tryptophan. The D gene is left open where the match is weak. Some rows have no size entry. The others give once, few or many, or a class for an expanded clone.

>TRBV18|TRBJ1-4|TRBD1|16|-
TGTGCCAGCTCACCTGGACAGGGGGCAACTAATGAAAAACTGTTTTTT
CASSPGQGATNEKLFF
>TRBV5-1|TRBJ2-3|-|15|-
TGCGCCAGCAGCTTAGTGGGGGGGCCCACAGATACGCAGTATTTT
CASSLVGGPTDTQYF
>TRBV9|TRBJ1-2|TRBD1|14|-
TGTGCCAGCAGCGTAGAGGACAGGCTCTATGGCTACACCTTC
CASSVEDRLYGYTF
>TRBV2|TRBJ2-3|TRBD2|15|-
TGTGCCAGCATTAGACTAGCGGGGGGGCCGGATACGCAGTATTTT
CASIRLAGGPDTQYF
>TRBV14|TRBJ2-5|-|16|-
TGTGCCAGCAGCCAAGTCGGAGGTTCCTACCAAGAGACCCAGTACTTC
CASSQVGGSYQETQYF
>TRBV7-2|TRBJ1-6|-|14|-
TGTGCCAGCAGCTTAGATCGTTATAATTCACCCCTCCACTTT
CASSLDRYNSPLHF
>TRBV5-1|TRBJ2-2|-|15|few
TGCGCCAGCAGCTTGGCACAGGGAGGGACCGGGGAGCTGTTTTTT
CASSLAQGGTGELFF
>TRBV7-8|TRBJ1-1|-|14|-
TGTGCCAGCAGCTTGGCAGGGGTGGGCACTGAAGCTTTCTTT
CASSLAGVGTEAFF
>TRBV28|TRBJ1-2|-|11|-
TGTGCCAGCAGTCCCACAGGGACATACACCTTC
CASSPTGTYTF
>TRBV6-6|TRBJ2-2|-|12|-
TGTGCCAGCAGTCAGGGACTCAGGGAGCTGTTTTTT
CASSQGLRELFF
>TRBV27|TRBJ2-3|TRBD2|16|-
TGTGCCAGCAGTTTAACCCCGGGGGGTTTCGCAGATACGCAGTATTTT
CASSLTPGGFADTQYF
>TRBV10-3|TRBJ1-2|-|17|once
TGTGCCATCAGTTCATTACCGGGAGCCGATACACTCTATGGCTACACCTTC
CAISSLPGADTLYGYTF
>TRBV4-2|TRBJ1-1|TRBD1|17|few
TGTGCCAGCAGCCAAGGGACAGGGGGAAAAATGAACACTGAAGCTTTCTTT
CASSQGTGGKMNTEAFF
>TRBV5-8|TRBJ2-2|-|16|-
TGTGCCAGCAGCTTGTCAGGGTTGGTGATCAGCGGGGAGCTGTTTTTT
CASSLSGLVISGELFF
>TRBV2|TRBJ2-6|-|15|-
TGTGCCAGCAGTGATTCCAGCTCTGGGGCCAACGTCCTGACTTTC
CASSDSSSGANVLTF
>TRBV5-8|TRBJ1-2|-|15|-
TGTGCCAGCAGTGTCCGGGACTTCAGTCCCTATGGCTACACCTTC
CASSVRDFSPYGYTF
>TRBV20-1|TRBJ2-7|-|11|-
TGCAGTGCTAGAGGGCACCGCGAGCAGTACTTC
CSARGHREQYF
>TRBV29-1|TRBJ1-2|TRBD1|15|-
TGCAGCGTTGAAGATCTTCGACAGGGGGAGAGGGGCTACACCTTC
CSVEDLRQGERGYTF
>TRBV5-1|TRBJ1-4|-|15|few
TGCGCCAGCAGCTTTGGAGATCAGGGGAATGAAAAACTGTTTTTT
CASSFGDQGNEKLFF
>TRBV28|TRBJ1-2|-|13|-
TGTGCCAGCAGTTTAAGCAGAGGACTGGACTACACCTTC
CASSLSRGLDYTF
>TRBV11-2|TRBJ2-1|TRBD2|16|few
TGTGCCAGCAGCTTAATGACTAGCGGGGGGGTCTATGAGCAGTTCTTC
CASSLMTSGGVYEQFF
>TRBV2|TRBJ1-2|TRBD1|14|once
TGTGCCAGCAGTCCTAGGACAGGGAAGTATGGCTACACCTTC
CASSPRTGKYGYTF
>TRBV29-1|TRBJ2-2|TRBD1|15|once
TGCAGCGTTGAAGTTCCCGGGACAGTTAGCAGGGAGCTGTTTTTT
CSVEVPGTVSRELFF
>TRBV6-1|TRBJ2-3|TRBD2|14|-
TGTGCCAGCAGAACTAGCGGGGCGGCAGATACGCAGTATTTT
CASRTSGAADTQYF
>TRBV7-9|TRBJ1-5|-|16|-
TGTGCCAGCAGCTTAGCCCTGGCCGGGAAGGAGCAGCCCCAGCATTTT
CASSLALAGKEQPQHF
>TRBV18|TRBJ1-1|-|14|-
TGTGCCAGCTCACCAGGGCACGCGAACACTGAAGCTTTCTTT
CASSPGHANTEAFF
>TRBV2|TRBJ1-2|-|12|-
TGTGCCAGCAGTGAAGCGCTGAGAGGCTACACCTTC
CASSEALRGYTF
>TRBV27|TRBJ2-7|TRBD1|13|-
TGTGCCAGCAGTCCTGGGACAGCTTACGAGCAGTACTTC
CASSPGTAYEQYF
>TRBV6-5|TRBJ1-2|-|13|-
TGTGCCAGCAGACCAACAGGGAACTATGGCTACACCTTC
CASRPTGNYGYTF
>TRBV9|TRBJ2-5|-|13|-
TGTGCCAGCAGCGCCCAGGGGGGAGAGACCCAGTACTTC
CASSAQGGETQYF
>TRBV5-4|TRBJ1-6|-|15|few
TGTGCCAGCAGCTTGGAGGGGGTATCGGATTCACCCCTCCACTTT
CASSLEGVSDSPLHF
>TRBV25-1|TRBJ1-5|-|14|-
TGTGCCAGCTCCCGATTGGGGAGAGGTCAGCCCCAGCATTTT
CASSRLGRGQPQHF
>TRBV5-4|TRBJ2-6|-|14|few
TGTGCCAGCAGCTTGGATGCTGGGGCCAGCGTCCTGACTTTC
CASSLDAGASVLTF
>TRBV5-6|TRBJ1-1|TRBD1|12|-
TGTGCCAGCAGCTTGACAGGGGCTGAAGCTTTCTTT
CASSLTGAEAFF
>TRBV5-1|TRBJ2-4|-|14|-
TGCGCCAGCAGCCCGCCGGGGGATTCAAACATTCAGTACTTC
CASSPPGDSNIQYF
>TRBV5-4|TRBJ1-2|-|13|-
TGTGCCAGCAGCTTGGACGGGGGAAATGGCTACACCTTC
CASSLDGGNGYTF